The 4 T cell receptor beta chains in this list originate from one sample, sequenced in a study of early stage breast cancer tumors. Sequencing was performed with immunoSEQ multiplex PCR; in TCRdb, only in-frame clones are kept and a portion is missing. The sample lists over 25,000 clones; 80% were seen once. The sample taken for sequencing was blood. These receptors originate from a person aged 55 to 69 with breast cancer.

CDR3 in amino acids: CASSFQQQGPYEQYF. CDR3 sequence (DNA): TGTGCCAGCAGCTTCCAGCAACAGGGACCCTACGAGCAGTACTTC. The chain has TRBV9 and TRBJ2-7, with D tentatively TRBD1 (6 bases). V gave up 4 bases and J gave up 2 bases, with 16 bases separating them. The CDR3 consists of 15 residues. Germline V lookup: CDR1 SGDLS, CDR2 YYNGEE.

The CDR3 is CASSSDFNQPQHF. The CDR3 DNA reads as TGCGCCAGCAGCTCAGACTTTAATCAGCCCCAGCATTTT. V gene TRBV5-1 combines with J gene TRBJ1-5; no firm D call. Trimming shortened V by 3 bases and J by 4 bases, and 8 bases separated the two germline ends. The CDR3 is 13 amino acids. Germline CDR1 SGHRS, CDR2 YFSETQ. The entire variable domain, with the rest obtained from reference TRBV5-1 and TRBJ1-5, is as follows: KAGVTQTPRYLIKTRGQQVTLSCSPISGHRSVSWYQQTPGQGLQFLFEYFSETQRNKGNFPGRFSGRQFSNSRSEMNVSTLELGDSALYLCASSSDFNQPQHFGDGTRLSIL.

This clone came up once. The gene calls are TRBV4-1 and TRBJ1-4, with D uncertain. The V end lost 7 bases, the J end lost 0 bases, and 12 bases lay between the germline ends. CDR3 length: 15 amino acids. CDR1 MGHRA and CDR2 YSYEKL come from the germline V gene. Here the CDR3 reads CASKTETPTNEKLFF. CDR3 nucleotide sequence: TGCGCCAGCAAAACAGAAACTCCAACTAATGAAAAACTGTTTTTT.

V usage is TRBV9 and J usage is TRBJ2-2; 9 bases line up with TRBD1. V was clipped by 2 bases and J by 4 bases; unmatched bases: 6. CDR1 is SGDLS and CDR2 is YYNGEE in the germline V gene. The CDR3 runs to 16 residues. The CDR3 nucleotides are TGTGCCAGCAGCGTCGGAGGACAGGGGTCCACCGGGGAGCTGTTTTTT. It codes for CASSVGGQGSTGELFF.